These 15 T cell receptor beta chains were sequenced from one sample in a study of T cell repertoires in cytomegalovirus infection (dated by TCRdb to the late 2010s). The sample's treatment or condition label, in plain terms: in vitro stimulation with specific CMV peptide epitopes to enrich CMV-specific T cells. Sequenced using an Illumina HiSeq 1500. The public sequencing data were trimmed at Q25 with fastp and processed into clonotypes with MiXCR by TCRdb, which kept only in-frame beta chains. Every CDR3 protein is listed once, alongside the most common genes and DNA of its rows. This sample is represented by 300,000 to 400,000 distinct CDR3 sequences; 25% of them were singletons. The ten top clones hold 10% to 15% of the sample. Their antigens remain unidentified. Here the sequenced sample was cultured PBMCs, taken from culture after CMV antigen stimulation. Source of these receptors: a human donor in good health (CMV status not recorded). Some clones in this sample may be carry-over from other donors' samples.

This clonotype was found many times. The chain links TRBV7-2 to TRBJ2-7; D is perhaps TRBD1 (5 bases). The CDR3 spans 13 residues. In germline, CDR1 is SGHTA, CDR2 FQGNSA. Trimming removed 4 bases at V and 4 bases at J, with 11 bases between. The CDR3 region is CASSSATAYEQYF. CDR3 nucleotides: TGTGCCAGCAGCTCAGCGACAGCTTACGAGCAGTACTTC.

This chain links TRBV7-2 with TRBJ1-3; D call uncertain. Germline assignment: CDR1 SGHTA and CDR2 FQGNSA. Trimming stripped 5 bases from V and 0 bases from J, with 11 bases between. There are 15 residues in the CDR3. CDR3 nucleotide sequence: TGTGCCAGCAGCCAGGACGGACGCTCTGGAAACACCATATATTTT. Amino acids: CASSQDGRSGNTIYF.

In this sample, this clonotype turned up a few times. The rearrangement joins TRBV6-2 or TRBV6-3 to TRBJ2-4, with D possibly being TRBD1 (5 bases). The CDR3 runs to 16 residues. V lost 0 bases to trimming and J lost 0 bases, with 9 bases between them. The germline CDR1 and CDR2 sequences are MNHEY and SVGEGT. The CDR3 loop is CASSYSRALAKNIQYF. The CDR3 DNA is TGTGCCAGCAGTTACTCCAGGGCCCTAGCCAAAAACATTCAGTACTTC.

The V call is TRBV7-9, the J call TRBJ2-5; D is ambiguous. Germline V gene lookup returns CDR1 SEHNR and CDR2 FQNEAQ (reference sequence). This CDR3 region has 12 residues. Trimming left V 3 bases short and J 9 bases short, with 11 bases between. The CDR3 DNA reads as TGTGCCAGCAGCTTCGATTCTTCGGCCCAGTACTTC. Amino acids: CASSFDSSAQYF. The full variable domain, with the rest looked up from reference TRBV7-9 and TRBJ2-5, is DTGVSQNPRHKITKRGQNVTFRCDPISEHNRLYWYRQTLGQGPEFLTYFQNEAQLEKSRLLSDRFSAERPKGSFSTLEIQRTEQGDSAMYLCASSFDSSAQYFGPGTRLLVL.

This clonotype was picked up many times. The chain links TRBV7-2 to TRBJ2-5; D tentatively fits TRBD1 or TRBD2 (5 bases each). The CDR3 length is 14 residues. Trimming shortened V by 5 bases and J by 4 bases, and 14 bases separated the two germline ends. Germline lookup yields CDR1 SGHTA and CDR2 FQGNSA. The CDR3 region is CASSLGPPPETQYF. The CDR3, as DNA: TGTGCCAGCAGCCTGGGACCACCCCCAGAGACCCAGTACTTC. Full variable domain (outside the CDR3, taken from reference TRBV7-2 and TRBJ2-5): GAGVSQSPSNKVTEKGKDVELRCDPISGHTALYWYRQSLGQGLEFLIYFQGNSAPDKSGLPSDRFSAERTGGSVSTLTIQRTQQEDSAVYLCASSLGPPPETQYFGPGTRLLVL.

The chain joins TRBV12-3 or TRBV12-4 to TRBJ2-5; unclear D gene. The V gene lost 2 bases and the J gene lost 2 bases, with 6 bases spanning the gap. The CDR3 is 13 residues long. The CDR3 spells CASSLRQQETQYF. The CDR3, as DNA: TGTGCCAGCAGTTTACGCCAGCAAGAGACCCAGTACTTC.

The genes are TRBV7-4 and TRBJ2-3; TRBD2 matches 8 bases. The CDR3 covers 16 residues. V was clipped by 6 bases and J by 1 base; unmatched bases: 9. Germline V gene lookup returns CDR1 SGHVT and CDR2 SQSDAQ. The CDR3 sequence is CASRQVASGRTDTQYF. CDR3 nucleotide sequence: TGTGCCAGCAGACAAGTGGCTAGCGGGCGCACAGATACGCAGTATTTT.

This clonotype was counted once. V usage is TRBV29-1 and J usage is TRBJ2-1; TRBD2 matches at 7 bases. The germline CDR1 and CDR2 sequences are SQVTM and ANQGSEA. This CDR3 is 13 amino acids long. Germline trimming cut 4 bases from V and 0 bases from J; bases unmatched to any gene: 0. CDR3 in amino acids: CSVGTSSYNEQFF. As DNA, the CDR3 is TGCAGCGTTGGGACTAGCTCCTACAATGAGCAGTTCTTC.

In this sample, this clonotype turned up many times. The chain recombines TRBV29-1 with TRBJ1-1; D is ambiguous. The CDR3 runs 13 residues. Germline lookup yields CDR1 SQVTM and CDR2 ANQGSEA. V gave up 4 bases and J gave up 0 bases, with 9 bases separating them. DNA of the CDR3: TGCAGCGTTGTGTCGAGTATGAACACTGAAGCTTTCTTT. Amino acid sequence: CSVVSSMNTEAFF.

The sample holds many counts of this clonotype. The chain links TRBV7-2 to TRBJ1-1, with TRBD1 matching over 9 bases. This CDR3 has 15 residues. Germline trimming cut 1 base from V and 5 bases from J; bases unmatched to any gene: 5. Germline CDR1 and CDR2: SGHTA and FQGNSA. In DNA form, the CDR3 reads TGTGCCAGCAGCTTAGATGGACAGGGGTGGACTGAAGCTTTCTTT. Translating it yields CASSLDGQGWTEAFF.

This clonotype has only a few counts. The chain combines TRBV11-2 with TRBJ1-4; D possibly corresponds to TRBD1 (5 bases). The CDR3 consists of 20 residues. The germline V gene encodes CDR1 SGHAT and CDR2 FQNNGV. Deletions cut 2 bases from V and 0 bases from J, with 22 bases between. The CDR3 region is CASSLSPGQGIVATNEKLFF. CDR3 coding DNA: TGTGCCAGCAGCTTAAGTCCCGGGCAGGGAATAGTTGCAACTAATGAAAAACTGTTTTTT. The variable domain in full, completed from reference TRBV11-2 and TRBJ1-4, reads EAGVAQSPRYKIIEKRQSVAFWCNPISGHATLYWYQQILGQGPKLLIQFQNNGVVDDSQLPKDRFSAERLKGVDSTLKIQPAKLEDSAVYLCASSLSPGQGIVATNEKLFFGSGTQLSVL.

This clonotype was counted ten times or more. The V gene is TRBV7-2, the J gene TRBJ2-6; maybe TRBD1 (6 bases). The CDR3 totals 17 residues. Germline CDR1 reads SGHTA; CDR2 reads FQGNSA. V was pared by 0 bases and J by 0 bases, with 9 bases between. The CDR3 region is CASSLAGAISGANVLTF. CDR3 nucleotide sequence: TGTGCCAGCAGCTTAGCGGGGGCTATCTCTGGGGCCAACGTCCTGACTTTC.

The V call is TRBV12-3 or TRBV12-4, the J call TRBJ2-7, with 7 bases aligning to TRBD2. With V trimmed by 1 base and J by 2 bases, 2 bases remained unmatched. This CDR3 region has 14 residues. Here the CDR3 reads CASSLGGTTYEQYV. Here the CDR3 DNA reads TGTGCCAGCAGTTTAGGCGGGACTACCTACGAGCAGTACGTC.

This rearrangement joins TRBV28 to TRBJ2-2; 8 bases are a match to TRBD2. CDR1 is MDHEN and CDR2 is SYDVKM in the germline V gene. The CDR3 runs to 16 residues. V lost 10 bases, J lost 9 bases, and 19 bases stayed unmatched. For the CDR3, the DNA is TGTGCCACCGTAGATCCCGGTAGCGGGATTCGTCGGGAGCTGTTTTTT. It yields the protein CATVDPGSGIRRELFF.

This clonotype has just a few counts. This rearrangement joins TRBV7-9 to TRBJ1-2, with D possibly TRBD1 on 5 matching bases. CDR1 and CDR2 from the germline V gene are SEHNR and FQNEAQ (reference sequence). V lost 0 bases and J 7 bases, leaving 18 bases between the germline ends. The CDR3 runs 16 residues. The CDR3 coding sequence is TGTGCCAGCAGCTTAGCGGCGACAGTTAATGAGCGTGGCTACACCTTC. This codes for CASSLAATVNERGYTF.